Below, 27 T cell receptor beta chains from the same sample are listed, as sequenced in a study of blood T cell repertoires in COVID-19. Libraries were prepared by immunoSEQ multiplex PCR; TCRdb keeps only in-frame clonotypes and omits some of them. The table lists 70,000 to 90,000 clones, roughly 85% of them singletons. Input material: peripheral blood. The source of these receptors is a human donor in a cohort sampled during active COVID-19.

The chain recombines TRBV5-6 with TRBJ2-3, with D uncertain. The V gene lost 0 bases and the J gene lost 2 bases, with 10 bases spanning the gap. The CDR3 length is 15 residues. CDR1 and CDR2 (germline): SGHDT, YYEEEE. This CDR3 is CASSLATTYTDTQYF. The CDR3 DNA reads as TGTGCCAGCAGCTTGGCAACTACATACACAGATACGCAGTATTTT. The whole variable domain, filled in from reference TRBV5-6 and TRBJ2-3, reads DAGVTQSPTHLIKTRGQQVTLRCSPKSGHDTVSWYQQALGQGPQFIFQYYEEEERQRGNFPDRFSGHQFPNYSSELNVNALLLGDSALYLCASSLATTYTDTQYFGPGTRLTVL.

The chain recombines TRBV23-1 with TRBJ2-7; tentative D call: TRBD1 (5 bases). TRBV23-1 is assigned to the ORF class and has an uncertain function. The CDR3 is 13 residues long. Trimming took off 6 bases at V and 1 base at J, with 10 bases between the two ends. The CDR3 sequence is CASRGVTSYEQYF. The CDR3 region has the DNA TGCGCCAGCAGAGGGGTTACGTCCTACGAGCAGTACTTC.

The chain couples TRBV6-1 to TRBJ2-7; no definite D call. The ends were cut back, 2 bases at V and 2 bases at J, with 7 bases in the middle. CDR1 MNHNS and CDR2 SASEGT come from the germline V gene. CDR3 size: 13 residues. Here the CDR3 reads CASSESPAYEQYF. The CDR3, as DNA: TGTGCCAGCAGTGAATCCCCCGCCTACGAGCAGTACTTC.

CDR3 region: CSVFRTGVNTEAFF. For the CDR3, the DNA is TGCAGCGTCTTCAGGACAGGCGTGAACACTGAAGCTTTCTTT. The chain joins TRBV29-1 to TRBJ1-1, with 7 bases that match TRBD1. CDR1 and CDR2 (germline): SQVTM, ANQGSEA. The CDR3 length is 14 residues. V dropped 6 bases and J dropped 0; count of bases not matched to a gene: 7. Complete variable domain (other parts from reference TRBV29-1 and TRBJ1-1): SAVISQKPSRDICQRGTSLTIQCQVDSQVTMMFWYRQQPGQSLTLIATANQGSEATYESGFVIDKFPISRPNLTFSTLTVSNMSPEDSSIYLCSVFRTGVNTEAFFGQGTRLTVV.

The rearrangement uses TRBV5-5 and TRBJ2-1; TRBD1 aligns across 7 bases. Germline values: CDR1 SGHKS, CDR2 YYEKEE (reference sequence). Unmatched junction bases numbered 9, after V lost 4 bases and J lost 5 bases. CDR3 size: 15 residues. Here the CDR3 DNA reads TGTGCCAGCAGCCCCAGACAGGGCTATAACAATGAGCAGTTCTTC. Translating it yields CASSPRQGYNNEQFF.

The chain is built from TRBV12-3 or TRBV12-4 and TRBJ1-1; 12 bases match TRBD1. V dropped 3 bases and J dropped 12; count of bases not matched to a gene: 5. CDR3 length: 13 amino acids. CDR3 residues: CASSFGTGGIPFF. The CDR3, as DNA: TGTGCCAGCAGTTTTGGGACAGGGGGCATTCCTTTCTTT.

The chain has TRBV18 and TRBJ2-5, with 8 positions matching TRBD1. CDR1 is KGHSH and CDR2 is LQKENI in the germline V gene. Losses at the gene ends were 3 bases for V and 5 bases for J; bases not matched to a gene: 2. The CDR3 has 13 residues. The CDR3: CASSPRTGETQYF. In DNA, the CDR3 is TGTGCCAGCTCACCCAGGACAGGGGAGACCCAGTACTTC. Based on the CDR3 plus reference TRBV18 and TRBJ2-5, the full variable domain is NAGVMQNPRHLVRRRGQEARLRCSPMKGHSHVYWYRQLPEEGLKFMVYLQKENIIDESGMPKERFSAEFPKEGPSILRIQQVVRGDSAAYFCASSPRTGETQYFGPGTRLLVL.

The V gene is TRBV19, the J gene TRBJ2-1, with 8 bases matching TRBD2. This CDR3 is built from 14 residues. CDR1 is LNHDA and CDR2 is SQIVND in the germline V gene (reference sequence). V was clipped by 4 bases and J by 6 bases; unmatched bases: 5. CDR3 bases: TGTGCCAGTAGTACCGGGGGGGGCGGCAATGAGCAGTTCTTC. Translation: CASSTGGGGNEQFF.

The rearrangement links TRBV24-1 to TRBJ1-1; D possibly corresponds to TRBD1 (5 bases). Germline V gene data show CDR1 as KGHDR and CDR2 as SFDVKD. This CDR3 spans 12 amino acids. The V end lost 2 bases, the J end lost 10 bases, and 10 bases lay between the germline ends. This chain's CDR3 is CATSDSIGAAFF. DNA of the CDR3: TGTGCCACCAGTGATTCCATTGGGGCAGCTTTCTTT.

The V and J genes are TRBV24-1 and TRBJ2-1; TRBD2 aligns across 12 bases. The CDR3 has 16 residues. V trimming: 4 bases; J trimming: 6 bases; junction bases outside the gene matches: 6. Germline CDR1 reads KGHDR; CDR2 reads SFDVKD. In nucleotides, the CDR3 is TGTGCCACCAGTGACCTGACTAGCGGGAGACTCAATGAGCAGTTCTTC. Translating it yields CATSDLTSGRLNEQFF.

This chain uses TRBV18 with TRBJ2-7, with TRBD1 identical over 8 bases. The V and J ends lost 6 bases and 5 bases, in that order; junction bases with no gene match: 12. The CDR3 is made up of 15 amino acids. Germline V lookup: CDR1 KGHSH, CDR2 LQKENI. The CDR3 loop is CASSLLEGTGNEQYF. Here the CDR3 DNA reads TGTGCCAGCTCCCTATTAGAAGGGACAGGCAACGAGCAGTACTTC.

The CDR3 DNA reads as TGTGCCAGCAGCTTAGATGGGGGAACTAGCGGGAGCGCGGGTGAGCAGTTCTTC. This codes for CASSLDGGTSGSAGEQFF. V and J are TRBV11-3 and TRBJ2-1; 11 nucleotides agree with TRBD2. The CDR3 consists of 18 residues. The trim removed 0 bases at V and 9 bases at J, leaving 13 bases unmatched. CDR1 SGHNT and CDR2 YENEEA come from the germline V gene.

The gene calls are TRBV6-5 and TRBJ1-3; 7 bases agree with TRBD1. The CDR3 length is 14 residues. V lost 4 bases and J lost 2; bases outside the gene matches: 2. Per germline, CDR1 MNHEY and CDR2 SVGAGI. The CDR3 DNA reads as TGTGCCAGCAGTTTGACAGGGCCTGGAAACACCATATATTTT. This translates into CASSLTGPGNTIYF.

The rearrangement uses TRBV5-1 and TRBJ2-2; D is unclear. Germline V CDR1 and CDR2: SGHRS, YFSETQ. The CDR3 consists of 13 residues. The V gene lost 2 bases and the J gene lost 1 base, with 3 bases spanning the gap. Here the CDR3 reads CASSFQNTGELFF. The CDR3 bases are TGCGCCAGCAGCTTTCAGAACACCGGGGAGCTGTTTTTT.

V and J are TRBV28 and TRBJ2-2; no firm D call. Looked up from germline, CDR1 is MDHEN and CDR2 is SYDVKM. The CDR3 contains 17 residues. Trimming took off 2 bases at V and 1 base at J, with 14 bases between the two ends. The DNA for the CDR3 is TGTGCCAGCAGTTTAATTATTCTGGCAGAGAACACCGGGGAGCTGTTTTTT. This codes for CASSLIILAENTGELFF.

V and J are TRBV30 and TRBJ1-2; 7 nucleotides agree with TRBD1. V dropped 7 bases and J dropped 5; count of bases not matched to a gene: 4. Germline V gene data show CDR1 as GTSNPN and CDR2 as SVGIG (reference sequence). The length of the CDR3 is 11 residues. The CDR3 here is CALQGIYGYTF. The CDR3, as DNA: TGTGCCTTACAGGGGATTTATGGCTACACCTTC.

This chain joins TRBV19 and TRBJ1-5; D is ambiguous. Trimming stripped 7 bases from V and 2 bases from J, with 12 bases between. CDR1 and CDR2 from the germline V gene are LNHDA and SQIVND (reference sequence). The CDR3 has 14 residues. CDR3 sequence (DNA): TGTGCCAGTAACGGGTTAATCGGCAATCAGCCCCAGCATTTT. This gives the protein CASNGLIGNQPQHF.

This clone came up a few times. V usage is TRBV5-1 and J usage is TRBJ2-2; TRBD2 aligns across 13 bases. Trimming at V came to 4 bases and at J to 3 bases, leaving 3 bases not matched to a gene. The CDR3 length is 16 residues. Germline values: CDR1 SGHRS, CDR2 YFSETQ. The CDR3 nucleotides are TGCGCCAGCAGCCTCACTAGCGGGGGGGACACCGGGGAGCTGTTTTTT. It is translated as CASSLTSGGDTGELFF.

This clone has more than one count but fewer than ten. The gene calls are TRBV7-3 and TRBJ2-2; no definite D call. The CDR3 covers 14 residues. From germline, CDR1 is SGHTA and CDR2 FQGTGA. Trimming removed 5 bases at V and 7 bases at J, with 14 bases between. The CDR3 DNA reads as TGTGCCAGCAGCCCCTCAGCGATCGGCGGGGAGCTGTTTTTT. Translating gives CASSPSAIGGELFF.

The rearrangement links TRBV4-3 to TRBJ2-1, with D perhaps matching TRBD1 (5 bases). Germline values: CDR1 LGHNA, CDR2 YSLEER. Trimming shortened V by 2 bases and J by 8 bases, and 19 bases separated the two germline ends. The CDR3 runs to 16 residues. The DNA of the CDR3 is TGCGCCAGCAGCCAATCTACAGGCAACCTGGGTGATGAGCAGTTCTTC. Its translation is CASSQSTGNLGDEQFF.

The chain is built from TRBV27 and TRBJ1-2; TRBD1 might be the D (5 bases). CDR3 length: 16 residues. The germline gives CDR1 MNHEY, CDR2 SMNVEV (reference sequence). V shed 10 bases and J shed 5 bases, with 26 bases lying between them. The CDR3 DNA reads TGTGCCACCAGATCGGGGGTGGGCCCCGCTGGTTATGGCTACACCTTC. Protein: CATRSGVGPAGYGYTF.

The V call is TRBV2, the J call TRBJ1-1, with 7 bases matching TRBD1. J was trimmed by 1 base and V by 6 bases; bases with no gene match: 2. Per germline, CDR1 SNHLY and CDR2 FYNNEI. This CDR3 contains 13 residues. CDR3 amino acids: CASRGTENTEAFF. The CDR3 DNA is TGTGCCAGCAGGGGGACAGAGAACACTGAAGCTTTCTTT.

To note about this clone: One end of the junction varies from germline; a read error may be responsible. V gene TRBV7-7 combines with J gene TRBJ2-3; 11 bases agree with TRBD2. Germline CDR1 reads SSHAT; CDR2 reads FNYEAQ (reference sequence). CDR3 length: 17 amino acids. Here the CDR3 reads CASSPAPSGGPSDTQYF. CDR3 nucleotides: TGTGCTAGCAGCCCGGCCCCTAGCGGGGGGCCGTCAGATACGCAGTATTTT.

The genes are TRBV2 and TRBJ1-2; possibly TRBD1 for D (6 bases). The germline V gene has CDR1 SNHLY and CDR2 FYNNEI. The germline V and J ends were trimmed by 6 bases and 2 bases, with 16 bases remaining between them. This CDR3 spans 15 amino acids. CDR3 DNA sequence: TGTGCCAGCAGCGACAGGCTACTTGGCAACTATGGCTACACCTTC. Translation: CASSDRLLGNYGYTF.

This clone was counted a few times. This sequence joins TRBV5-4 and TRBJ2-5; 10 bases line up with TRBD2. The CDR3 is made up of 14 amino acids. V lost 5 bases to trimming and J lost 2 bases; unmatched junction nucleotides: 3. The germline gives CDR1 SGHNT, CDR2 YYREEE (reference sequence). CDR3 bases: TGTGCCAGCAGTCGAGCGGGGGGGCAAGAGACCCAGTACTTC. It codes for CASSRAGGQETQYF.

The V gene is TRBV28, the J gene TRBJ2-3; D may be TRBD2 (6 bases). Germline CDR1 MDHEN, CDR2 SYDVKM. This CDR3 is 12 amino acids long. The V gene lost 5 bases and the J gene lost 7 bases, with 10 bases spanning the gap. CDR3 region: CASSQTSNTQYF. The CDR3 bases are TGTGCCAGCAGTCAAACTAGCAATACGCAGTATTTT.

The gene calls are TRBV6-2 or TRBV6-3 and TRBJ1-1; possibly TRBD1 for D (6 bases). The germline V gene has CDR1 MNHEY and CDR2 SVGEGT. V was trimmed by 6 bases and J by 1 base, leaving 18 bases between them. CDR3 length equals 16 residues. The CDR3 protein is CASSTERTGQNTEAFF. The CDR3, as DNA: TGTGCCAGCAGCACCGAACGGACGGGACAGAACACTGAAGCTTTCTTT.